The 11 T cell receptor beta chains given below trace back to one sample, sequenced in a study of naive and memory T cell subsets. These TCRs' antigens remain unknown. The study, taken as a whole, reports: Especially in CD8 cells, naive repertoires contained a few larger clonotypes, possibly CD45RA-re-expressing memory cells.

An equimolar mix of two oligonucleotides served as the beta constant-region primer for TRBC1 and TRBC2. Ligated cDNA was amplified by four rounds of PCR with nested alpha and beta constant-region primers and SP2. TCRdb re-called the UMI-ligation and nested PCR reads with MiXCR, one entry per CDR3 protein. The sample records some 82,000 distinct CDR3 sequences, about 11% being singletons. The sequenced sample was naive CD4+ T cells from blood. These TCRs come from a human donor in good health.

This clonotype was seen only a few times. The gene calls are TRBV20-1 and TRBJ2-3; 10 bases align to TRBD1. After removal of 3 bases from V and 6 bases from J, the junction contained 6 bases not matched to a gene. CDR1 is DFQATT and CDR2 is SNEGSKA in the germline V gene (reference sequence). This CDR3 has 14 amino acids. The CDR3 DNA is TGCAGTGCTAGGTGGGACAGGGGTGGTGATACGCAGTATTTT. As protein: CSARWDRGGDTQYF.

This clonotype was seen at least ten times. This chain uses TRBV4-3 with TRBJ2-7; D gene uncertain. The CDR3 length is 15 residues. V gave up 4 bases and J gave up 2 bases, with 15 bases separating them. Germline V lookup: CDR1 LGHNA, CDR2 YSLEER. Here the CDR3 reads CASSLVTQGPYEQYF. In DNA, the CDR3 is TGCGCCAGCAGCCTCGTAACCCAAGGCCCCTACGAGCAGTACTTC.

The J gene is TRBJ2-2, the V gene TRBV9; TRBD1 matches at 8 bases. This CDR3 has 15 residues. Germline-derived CDR1 and CDR2 are SGDLS and YYNGEE. V trimming: 4 bases; J trimming: 4 bases; junction bases outside the gene matches: 6. CDR3 DNA sequence: TGTGCCAGCAGCCTCCGACAGGGGAGCACCGGGGAGCTGTTTTTT. Protein sequence: CASSLRQGSTGELFF.

This clonotype was observed a handful of times. This chain links TRBV5-5 with TRBJ1-2; D unresolved. The CDR3 totals 14 residues. The V and J ends lost 0 bases and 3 bases respectively, with 9 bases between them. Germline V gene lookup returns CDR1 SGHKS and CDR2 YYEKEE (reference sequence). In DNA form, the CDR3 reads TGTGCCAGCAGCTTGGGGCCGGGTGACTATGGCTACACCTTC. Amino acid sequence: CASSLGPGDYGYTF. Based on the CDR3 plus reference TRBV5-5 and TRBJ1-2, the full variable domain is DAGVTQSPTHLIKTRGQQVTLRCSPISGHKSVSWYQQVLGQGPQFIFQYYEKEERGRGNFPDRFSARQFPNYSSELNVNALLLGDSALYLCASSLGPGDYGYTFGSGTRLTVV.

The V gene is TRBV29-1, the J gene TRBJ1-2, with D maybe TRBD1 (5 bases). Trimming stripped 6 bases from V and 0 bases from J, with 11 bases between. The CDR3 contains 13 residues. The V gene's germline CDR1 is SQVTM and CDR2 ANQGSEA. The chain's CDR3 is CSVRPTANYGYTF. CDR3 nucleotide sequence: TGCAGCGTCCGTCCGACAGCTAACTATGGCTACACCTTC.

V and J are TRBV20-1 and TRBJ1-2, with D unclear. V shed 5 bases and J shed 2 bases, with 9 bases lying between them. CDR1 is DFQATT and CDR2 is SNEGSKA in the germline V gene (reference sequence). The CDR3 totals 12 residues. CDR3 sequence: CSAPPGNYGYTF. Here the CDR3 DNA reads TGCAGTGCTCCTCCGGGAAACTATGGCTACACCTTC.

Many counts were recorded for this clonotype. The chain has TRBV7-8 and TRBJ2-2; D might be TRBD1 (6 bases). CDR1 and CDR2 from the germline V gene are SGHVS and FQNEAQ. The CDR3 covers 15 residues. Trimming pared 0 bases from V and 1 base from J, leaving 6 bases between. This CDR3 is CASSLAGQNTGELFF. The CDR3 DNA reads TGTGCCAGCAGCTTAGCGGGACAGAACACCGGGGAGCTGTTTTTT.

This clonotype occurred many times. The chain joins TRBV20-1 to TRBJ1-2; TRBD1 matches at 7 bases. Germline V CDR1 and CDR2: DFQATT, SNEGSKA (reference sequence). The CDR3 has 13 amino acids. After removal of 4 bases from V and 1 base from J, the junction contained 3 bases not matched to a gene. The CDR3: CSATTGFNYGYTF. The DNA of the CDR3 is TGCAGTGCTACGACAGGGTTTAACTATGGCTACACCTTC.

This clonotype occurred a few times. The chain carries TRBV6-5 and TRBJ1-2; possible D gene TRBD1, 5 bases. The CDR3 extends over 14 amino acids. V lost 2 bases, J lost 5 bases, and 12 bases lay in between. Germline V gene sequence: CDR1 MNHEY, CDR2 SVGAGI. DNA of the CDR3: TGTGCCAGCAGTTACGGGCAGGGAGGGTATGGCTACACCTTC. Translation gives CASSYGQGGYGYTF.

This clonotype has only one observation. This sequence joins TRBV15 and TRBJ2-1, with D possibly being TRBD2 (6 bases). Germline CDR1 is LNHNV and CDR2 is YYDKDF (reference sequence). The CDR3 sequence is 13 residues long. The V gene lost 3 bases and the J gene lost 10 bases, with 13 bases spanning the gap. The CDR3 DNA follows: TGTGCCACCAGCAGGGTCGGGGGACTGGAGCAGTTCTTC. It translates to CATSRVGGLEQFF.

This sequence joins TRBV20-1 and TRBJ2-5; 9 positions agree with TRBD1. CDR1 and CDR2 from the germline V gene are DFQATT and SNEGSKA (reference sequence). This CDR3 region has 14 residues. Trimming took 0 bases from V and 4 from J; bases not matched to a gene: 3. In DNA, the CDR3 is TGCAGTGCTAGAGAGGGGACAGGGTTAGAGACCCAGTACTTC. Its translation is CSAREGTGLETQYF.